This TCR beta chain was captured in a study of molecular identifiers for immune sequencing clone quantification (dated by TCRdb to between 2017 and 2018). In the study overall: For a replicate experiment, the RNA from either approximately 20,000 or 100,000 naive CD8 T cells was divided into five aliquots, and four of those aliquots went on to sequencing. The study was a methods study using CD8 T cells to benchmark molecular-identifier clustering-based TCR repertoire sequencing (MIDCIRS) and TCR RNA copy counting.

Libraries of naive CD8 T cells were generated from roughly 21,000 to 960,000 sorted cells, with 10%, 30% or 50% of the purified RNA used. Naive CD8 T cells were FACS-sorted as CD8+CD4-CCR7+CD45RA+ on a BD FACSAria II into RLT Plus buffer. To test detection sensitivity, Jurkat RNA equivalent to under 12 TCR copies was spiked into samples of about 17,000-1,100,000 naive CD8 T cells. CD8 T cells were enriched with RosetteSep CD8+ T Cell Enrichment Cocktail and Ficoll-Paque, followed by ACK red cell lysis. Comment on this clonotype: This clone's antigen is unknown. No base-level quality is on record; no much larger clone is a single base apart.

Library preparation used PCR. Sequenced on an Illumina HiSeq 4000. Bulk TCR libraries were made following a previously described method, with the TCR primers given in Table S5. The Qiagen AllPrep DNA/RNA kit was used to purify total RNA. Before analysis, reads from multiple sequencing runs of the same library were pooled. Per the authors' processing: Reads were retained only if their TCR constant sequence matched exactly, and those retained reads were trimmed to 150 nt and grouped according to their 12-nt molecular barcodes. Reads inside each barcode group were sub-clustered using a 15% Levenshtein threshold, and a quality-weighted consensus sequence was constructed for each RNA molecule. Non-functional sequences were excluded, and lower-count sequences lying one edit away from another sequence were also excluded. Based on a fit of two negative binomial distributions, barcode sub-clusters having less than 20% of the maximum read count were discarded. TCRdb cleaned the public reads at Q25 with fastp, built clones with MiXCR and kept in-frame beta chains. CDR3 protein duplicates are merged, each entry listing the most common genes and DNA. The V and J calls and clone size are TCRdb's, not the authors'. The sample includes around 89,000 distinct CDR3 sequences, with around 19% observed a single time. 0.7% to 0.95% of the sample rests with the top ten.

Cut back by 1 base and 4 bases, the V and J ends lie 10 bases apart. Per the germline V gene, LGHNA is the CDR1 and YNFKEQ is the CDR2. Reading from cysteine to phenylalanine, the CDR3 counts 14 amino acids. Only the CDR3 part of the read is kept: 42 bases, read in frame from the first base. Results and caveats for the whole study, not just this receptor: Modeling estimated 2.5 to 3.5 recovered TCR RNA copies per cell, compared with approximately 9.5 by digital PCR, which implies 25% to 30% capture efficiency. Spiked-in Jurkat TCR RNA (about ten copies' worth), which is not part of the donor repertoire, was contained in the naive libraries. Highly expanded clone sizes could be underestimated if identical TCR molecules share a barcode. Without barcode sub-clustering, chimeric consensus sequences inflated TCR diversity; chimeras reached as high as 47%. A single cell's worth of spiked-in Jurkat TCR RNA was reported detectable even among one million naive CD8 T cells. In CMV-specific effector cells, clones with more than 20 RNA copies contained over 98% of molecules, whereas in naive cells such clones contained under 1% of molecules.

The chain is assembled from TRBV4-2 and TRBJ1-1; the D segment could be TRBD1, given 5 matching bases. The TCR was taken from a human donor in good health. Some libraries in this study had Jurkat cell RNA spiked in. Sequenced material: naive CD8+ T cells from blood, with Jurkat cell RNA spiked in. In the paper's terms, the cell subset or site label means: FACS-sorted CD8+CD4-CCR7+CD45RA+ naive T cells. The bases are TGTGCCAGCAGCCAAGTCGCAGGGCGCACTGAAGCTTTCTTT. This gives the protein CASSQVAGRTEAFF.